Shown below are 13 T cell receptor beta chains from a single sample sequenced in a study of monozygotic twins with cystic fibrosis. Sequenced by immunoSEQ multiplex PCR; TCRdb stores in-frame clones only, minus some. The sample includes almost 20,000 clones, under 95% of them seen just once. The specimen sequenced was blood. The receptors were sampled from a girl under 10 years old with cystic fibrosis.

The chain recombines TRBV5-4 with TRBJ2-1; the match to TRBD2 covers 12 bases. CDR1 and CDR2 from the germline V gene are SGHNT and YYREEE (reference sequence). This CDR3 region has 16 residues. V was clipped by 1 base and J by 9 bases; unmatched bases: 8. The CDR3 region has the DNA TGTGCCAGCAGCTTGTTGAGACTAGCGGGAGTGGGTGAGCAGTTCTTC. The encoded protein is CASSLLRLAGVGEQFF.

This rearrangement joins TRBV15 to TRBJ1-1; a possible D gene is TRBD1 (5 bases). The germline gives CDR1 LNHNV, CDR2 YYDKDF (reference sequence). V lost 0 bases and J 5 bases, leaving 13 bases between the germline ends. This CDR3 has 15 residues. This CDR3 is CATSRDIGRGTEAFF. CDR3 coding DNA: TGTGCCACCAGCAGAGATATAGGGCGGGGGACTGAAGCTTTCTTT.

The V call is TRBV27, the J call TRBJ1-2; D might be TRBD1 (6 bases). V was pared by 6 bases and J by 5 bases, with 22 bases between. The CDR3 spans 16 residues. Germline V gene sequence: CDR1 MNHEY, CDR2 SMNVEV (reference sequence). The CDR3 here is CASSPTLRGPTYGYTF. The CDR3 DNA sequence: TGTGCCAGCAGCCCTACCCTCCGGGGGCCGACGTATGGCTACACCTTC.

This chain connects TRBV5-8 to TRBJ1-2; D may be TRBD1 (5 bases). V was clipped by 4 bases and J by 0 bases, with 16 bases between them. Germline values: CDR1 SGHTS, CDR2 YDEGEE. This CDR3 comprises 16 residues. In DNA, the CDR3 is TGTGCCAGCAGCGCCCGGTGGGGGTCCTCTAACTATGGCTACACCTTC. Its protein product is CASSARWGSSNYGYTF.

The V and J genes are TRBV15 and TRBJ2-7; possibly TRBD1 for D (5 bases). The CDR3 loop spans 15 amino acids. Germline CDR1 is LNHNV and CDR2 is YYDKDF (reference sequence). V dropped 1 base and J dropped 2 bases, with 12 bases sitting between them. The CDR3 region has the DNA TGTGCCACCAGCAGAGGGTGGGGCAGAACCTACGAGCAGTACTTC. Translating it yields CATSRGWGRTYEQYF. The full variable domain, rest sourced from reference TRBV15 and TRBJ2-7, is DAMVIQNPRYQVTQFGKPVTLSCSQTLNHNVMYWYQQKSSQAPKLLFHYYDKDFNNEADTPDNFQSRRPNTSFCFLDIRSPGLGDTAMYLCATSRGWGRTYEQYFGPGTRLTVT.

The CDR3 reads CASSSSTGINTGELFF. CDR3 in DNA: TGTGCCAGCAGCTCCTCGACCGGGATAAACACCGGGGAGCTGTTTTTT. The chain has TRBV7-2 and TRBJ2-2; maybe TRBD2 (5 bases). Between the trimmed V and J ends, which lost 4 bases and 2 bases, there was a span of 14 bases. Germline-derived CDR1 and CDR2 are SGHTA and FQGNSA. The CDR3 is 16 amino acids.

The rearrangement joins TRBV6-5 to TRBJ1-2, with TRBD1 matching over 8 bases. The germline V gene encodes CDR1 MNHEY and CDR2 SVGAGI. The V gene end was trimmed by 6 bases and the J gene end by 4 bases; junction bases not matched to a gene: 10. This CDR3 comprises 15 residues. The CDR3 DNA is TGTGCCAGCAGCGCCCCGGGACAGGATCTCTATGGCTACACCTTC. Encoded protein: CASSAPGQDLYGYTF.

The rearrangement uses TRBV21-1 and TRBJ2-7; the table's TRBD1 call for D was not verified on the DNA. TRBV21-1 is termed a pseudogene. The CDR3 covers 16 residues. The chain's CDR3 is CASSKNDRALYYEQYF. CDR3 DNA: TGTGCCAGCAGCAAAAACGACAGGGCCCTATACTACGAGCAGTACTTC.

The V gene is TRBV9, the J gene TRBJ2-1; D gene uncertain. CDR1 and CDR2 (germline): SGDLS, YYNGEE. CDR3 length: 15 residues. Trimming removed 4 bases from V and 1 base from J, with 12 bases in between. The CDR3 reads CASSPGPRSYNEQFF. The CDR3 region has the DNA TGTGCCAGCAGCCCCGGGCCCCGTTCCTACAATGAGCAGTTCTTC.

The chain has TRBV9 and TRBJ2-3; 11 positions match TRBD2. CDR1 and CDR2 (germline): SGDLS, YYNGEE. V dropped 4 bases and J dropped 0; count of bases not matched to a gene: 16. This CDR3 spans 20 amino acids. Here the CDR3 reads CASSSPGGLAVPQSTDTQYF. The CDR3 bases are TGTGCCAGCAGCTCCCCCGGGGGACTAGCGGTACCCCAGAGCACAGATACGCAGTATTTT.

The chain is built from TRBV9 and TRBJ2-3, with D perhaps matching TRBD2 (6 bases). Germline lookup yields CDR1 SGDLS and CDR2 YYNGEE. Trimming removed 6 bases at V and 3 bases at J, with 17 bases between. CDR3 length: 15 residues. The CDR3 region has the DNA TGTGCCAGCACCCCCCGGGGGTTACATACAGATACGCAGTATTTT. Protein: CASTPRGLHTDTQYF.

In this sample, this clone turned up once. V gene TRBV19 combines with J gene TRBJ1-5, with 12 bases matching TRBD1. With V trimmed by 5 bases and J by 3 bases, 5 bases remained unmatched. Germline V gives CDR1 LNHDA, CDR2 SQIVND (reference sequence). This CDR3 is built from 16 residues. In DNA, the CDR3 is TGTGCCAGTAGTTCCGGGGACAGGGGGCTCAATCAGCCCCAGCATTTT. Its translation: CASSSGDRGLNQPQHF.

The genes are TRBV13 and TRBJ2-5; a possible D gene is TRBD1 (5 bases). The DNA end favors TRBJ2-7, so the J call may be wrong. Germline assignment: CDR1 PRHDT and CDR2 FYEKMQ (reference sequence). The CDR3 is 17 amino acids. CDR3 loop: CASSFWTGSRGSYEQYF. CDR3 in DNA: TGTGCCAGCAGCTTTTGGACGGGCTCTAGGGGCTCCTACGAGCAGTACTTC.